Shown below are 8 T cell receptor beta chains from a single sample sequenced in a study of naive and memory T cell subsets. Regarding the study as a whole: Possibly reflecting memory cells re-expressing CD45RA, a few larger clonotypes occurred in naive repertoires, especially CD8.

For these receptors, no antigen is known. Two oligonucleotides, mixed equimolar, formed the beta constant-region primer covering TRBC1 and TRBC2. The ligated cDNA underwent four PCR rounds using SP2 and nested alpha and beta constant-region primers. TCRdb passed the UMI-ligation and nested PCR reads through MiXCR, listing each CDR3 protein once. The repertoire holds roughly 150,000 distinct CDR3 sequences, with about 20% as singletons. The specimen sequenced was naive CD8+ T cells from blood. Receptors originate from a human donor in good health.

The rearrangement joins TRBV7-9 to TRBJ1-5; D uncertain. The V gene's germline CDR1 is SEHNR and CDR2 FQNEAQ (reference sequence). V lost 8 bases and J 3 bases, leaving 11 bases between the germline ends. The CDR3 is made up of 13 amino acids. CDR3: CASGSTVNQPQHF. CDR3 coding DNA: TGTGCCAGCGGCTCTACAGTCAATCAGCCCCAGCATTTT.

V usage is TRBV14 and J usage is TRBJ2-7; D may be TRBD1 (6 bases). V shed 1 base and J shed 3 bases, with 13 bases lying between them. The CDR3 runs to 15 residues. Looked up from germline, CDR1 is SGHDN and CDR2 is FVKESK. This CDR3 is CASSQGRGENYEQYF. The CDR3, as DNA: TGTGCCAGCAGCCAAGGCAGGGGCGAAAACTACGAGCAGTACTTC.

As for this clonotype: At one end, the junction sequence differs from germline, possibly due to a read error. The J gene is TRBJ2-1, the V gene TRBV30; D unresolved. Per germline, CDR1 GTSNPN and CDR2 SVGIG (reference sequence). This CDR3 has 14 residues. As DNA, the CDR3 is TGTGCCTGGAAGTCGACTTACTCCTACGATGAGCAGTTCTTC. Its translation: CAWKSTYSYDEQFF.

This clonotype occurred a few times. The chain has TRBV7-9 and TRBJ2-7; D could derive from TRBD1 or TRBD2 (6 bases each). V was cut by 4 bases and J by 3 bases, with 16 bases left in between. CDR3 size: 15 residues. Germline loops: CDR1 SEHNR, CDR2 FQNEAQ (reference sequence). The CDR3 region has the DNA TGTGCCAGCAGCTCGGGCCGGGGGCCGAACTACGAGCAGTACTTC. Protein product: CASSSGRGPNYEQYF.

This clonotype has a handful of counts. This sequence joins TRBV27 and TRBJ2-3; 8 nucleotides line up with TRBD2. Looked up from germline, CDR1 is MNHEY and CDR2 is SMNVEV (reference sequence). J lost 4 bases, V lost 0 bases, and 6 bases had no gene match. This CDR3 has 16 amino acids. The CDR3 DNA follows: TGTGCCAGCAGTTTATCGGCACTAGCGGCGGCAGATACGCAGTATTTT. Translating gives CASSLSALAAADTQYF.

V is TRBV6-2 or TRBV6-3 and J is TRBJ2-1; D is undetermined. Trimming cost V 6 bases and J 6 bases, with 15 bases left between them. Germline V lookup: CDR1 MNHEY, CDR2 SVGEGT. This CDR3 is built from 14 residues. Written as DNA, the CDR3 is TGTGCCAGCAGCCTGGCAAGATCCCCCAATGAGCAGTTCTTC. This gives the protein CASSLARSPNEQFF.

This clonotype was picked up a small number of times. The chain uses TRBV18 and TRBJ2-4; D is possibly TRBD1 or TRBD2 (6 bases each). The CDR3 length is 16 residues. V gave up 0 bases and J gave up 0 bases, with 9 bases separating them. Germline lookup yields CDR1 KGHSH and CDR2 LQKENI. CDR3 amino acids: CASSPPGGLAKNIQYF. In DNA form, the CDR3 reads TGTGCCAGCTCACCACCGGGGGGCTTAGCCAAAAACATTCAGTACTTC.

The CDR3 nucleotides read TGTGCCTGGACTTGGGGCGCTACGAACACCGGGGAGCTGTTTTTT. Its protein is CAWTWGATNTGELFF. V and J are TRBV30 and TRBJ2-2; TRBD1 might be the D (5 bases). CDR1 is GTSNPN, CDR2 SVGIG, per germline (reference sequence). This CDR3 spans 15 amino acids. V was clipped by 4 bases and J by 0 bases, with 12 bases between them.